The 29 T cell receptor beta chains below come from one sample, sequenced in a study of graft-versus-host responses after intestinal transplantation. Assay used: immunoSEQ multiplex PCR; TCRdb lists only in-frame clones, some missing. The table records tens of thousands of clones, approximately 92% of them present only once. These receptors lack a known antigen. Sequencing was performed on unstimulated CD4+ T cells sorted from spleen or lymph node cells, taken before intestinal transplant. These receptors were collected from a human donor who received an intestinal transplant.

J is TRBJ2-1 and V is TRBV6-1, with 14 bases identical to TRBD2. The germline gives CDR1 MNHNS, CDR2 SASEGT. Trimming removed 2 bases from V and 8 bases from J; junction bases left unmatched: 5. The CDR3 has 16 residues. DNA of the CDR3: TGTGCCAGCAGTGAACGGACTAGCGGGAGGTCGTATGAGCAGTTCTTC. Translation gives CASSERTSGRSYEQFF.

The chain has TRBV28 and TRBJ2-5; D remains ambiguous. The V gene's germline CDR1 is MDHEN and CDR2 SYDVKM. V was trimmed by 7 bases and J by 5 bases, leaving 14 bases between them. This CDR3 region has 13 residues. This CDR3 is CASTPGSTETQYF. In nucleotides, the CDR3 is TGTGCCAGCACCCCTGGTAGTACGGAGACCCAGTACTTC.

The gene calls are TRBV5-8 and TRBJ2-5; D ambiguous. In germline, CDR1 is SGHTS, CDR2 YDEGEE. CDR3 length equals 14 residues. Trimming pared 0 bases from V and 1 base from J, leaving 7 bases between. This chain's CDR3 is CASSLGRSQETQYF. The CDR3 nucleotides read TGTGCCAGCAGCTTGGGACGTTCCCAAGAGACCCAGTACTTC.

V is TRBV5-6 and J is TRBJ2-7; 8 bases fit TRBD1. Per germline, CDR1 SGHDT and CDR2 YYEEEE. Germline trimming cut 2 bases from V and 6 bases from J; bases unmatched to any gene: 1. The CDR3 covers 12 residues. In nucleotides, the CDR3 is TGTGCCAGCAGCTTTACAGGGGGCGAGCAGTACTTC. Protein: CASSFTGGEQYF.

In its sample, this clone was seen once. V is TRBV27 and J is TRBJ2-1, with D uncertain. CDR1 is MNHEY and CDR2 is SMNVEV in the germline V gene (reference sequence). Trimming cost V 2 bases and J 6 bases, with 8 bases left between them. This CDR3 contains 13 residues. Here the CDR3 DNA reads TGTGCCAGCAGTTTAAGAGAGGTCAATGAGCAGTTCTTC. This encodes CASSLREVNEQFF.

The chain combines TRBV7-2 with TRBJ2-1, with D uncertain. The CDR3 spans 12 residues. V was shortened by 4 bases and J by 7 bases, with 8 bases between the two germline ends. Germline V CDR1 and CDR2: SGHTA, FQGNSA. CDR3 sequence reads: CASSSYSNEQFF. For the CDR3, the DNA is TGTGCCAGCAGCTCCTACAGTAATGAGCAGTTCTTC.

V is TRBV21-1 and J is TRBJ2-3; TRBD2 is taken as the D call from the table, unchecked against the DNA. TRBV21-1 has pseudogene status. The CDR3 extends over 15 amino acids. The CDR3 nucleotides read TGTGCCAGCAGCAAACTAGCGGGAGTCACAGATACGCAGTATTTT. It translates to CASSKLAGVTDTQYF.

This chain uses TRBV28 with TRBJ2-5; TRBD1 aligns across 9 bases. Judging by the DNA end, TRBJ2-7 fits better; the J call may be wrong. Germline CDR1 and CDR2: MDHEN and SYDVKM. The CDR3 spans 17 residues. The CDR3: CASRALTGGVLTYEQYF. The CDR3 DNA is TGTGCCAGCAGAGCCCTCACAGGGGGCGTATTAACCTACGAGCAGTACTTC.

The V call is TRBV18, the J call TRBJ2-1; possibly TRBD1 for D (6 bases). Germline V gene data show CDR1 as KGHSH and CDR2 as LQKENI. V lost 4 bases, J lost 5 bases, and 12 bases lay in between. This CDR3 comprises 14 residues. The CDR3 spells CASSRSDSNNEQFF. CDR3 sequence (DNA): TGTGCCAGCTCACGATCGGACAGTAACAATGAGCAGTTCTTC.

The chain links TRBV29-1 to TRBJ2-2; TRBD1 matches 7 bases. The ends lost 7 bases at V and 1 base at J; junction bases unmatched: 3. Germline CDR1 is SQVTM and CDR2 is ANQGSEA. The CDR3 covers 13 residues. The CDR3 DNA is TGCAGCGCTTGGACAGGGAACACCGGGGAGCTGTTTTTT. Amino acids: CSAWTGNTGELFF.

The chain combines TRBV7-3 with TRBJ2-1; tentative D call: TRBD1 (6 bases). The V and J ends lost 2 bases and 4 bases respectively, with 6 bases between them. The CDR3 loop spans 13 amino acids. CDR1 SGHTA and CDR2 FQGTGA come from the germline V gene. The CDR3 region has the DNA TGTGCCAGCAGCTTACAGGGGTACAATGAGCAGTTCTTC. As protein: CASSLQGYNEQFF.

The V call is TRBV11-3, the J call TRBJ2-5; D possibly uses TRBD1 or TRBD2 (5 bases each). This CDR3 is built from 16 residues. Germline CDR1 and CDR2: SGHNT and YENEEA. V was clipped by 5 bases and J by 0 bases, with 16 bases between them. The CDR3 DNA is TGTGCCAGCAGCCGGAGTACAGGAGGTTACCAAGAGACCCAGTACTTC. This sequence encodes CASSRSTGGYQETQYF.

The chain couples TRBV4-1 to TRBJ1-5, with D maybe TRBD1 (6 bases). There are 15 residues in the CDR3. V was trimmed by 4 bases and J by 4 bases, leaving 14 bases between them. Germline V gene data show CDR1 as MGHRA and CDR2 as YSYEKL. The chain's CDR3 is CASSPTGIRNQPQHF. The DNA of the CDR3 is TGCGCCAGCAGCCCCACAGGGATTAGGAATCAGCCCCAGCATTTT.

The chain couples TRBV30 to TRBJ2-1; the match to TRBD2 covers 13 bases. The CDR3 sequence is 13 residues long. V shed 3 bases, J shed 8 bases, and the junction held 1 base outside the gene matches. Germline loops: CDR1 GTSNPN, CDR2 SVGIG (reference sequence). For the CDR3, the DNA is TGTGCCTGGAGAACTAGCGGGAGGGATGAGCAGTTCTTC. Amino acids: CAWRTSGRDEQFF. Full variable domain (outside the CDR3, taken from reference TRBV30 and TRBJ2-1): SQTIHQWPATLVQPVGSPLSLECTVEGTSNPNLYWYRQAAGRGLQLLFYSVGIGQISSEVPQNLSASRPQDRQFILSSKKLLLSDSGFYLCAWRTSGRDEQFFGPGTRLTVL.

The V gene is TRBV7-9, the J gene TRBJ2-1, with D possibly being TRBD2 (5 bases). Germline V lookup: CDR1 SEHNR, CDR2 FQNEAQ (reference sequence). V was cut by 5 bases and J by 9 bases, with 11 bases left in between. This CDR3 spans 12 amino acids. The CDR3 loop is CASSRSRGEQFF. CDR3 nucleotides: TGTGCCAGCAGCCGTTCTCGGGGTGAGCAGTTCTTC.

This chain's CDR3 is CASSRETEAFF. The CDR3 nucleotides read TGTGCCAGCAGTCGGGAGACTGAAGCTTTCTTT. The chain carries TRBV6-1 and TRBJ1-1; D unresolved. Germline V gene sequence: CDR1 MNHNS, CDR2 SASEGT. This CDR3 is 11 amino acids long. Trimming took 5 bases from V and 5 from J, leaving 6 bases between them.

The chain has TRBV30 and TRBJ2-5; no reliable D call. V was trimmed by 0 bases and J by 5 bases, leaving 4 bases between them. Germline V gene lookup returns CDR1 GTSNPN and CDR2 SVGIG (reference sequence). The CDR3 runs to 11 residues. The CDR3 nucleotides are TGTGCCTGGAGTGTACTTGAGACCCAGTACTTC. Translating it yields CAWSVLETQYF.

The CDR3 sequence is CASSPIGGQGNIQYF. Written as DNA, the CDR3 is TGTGCCAGCAGCCCGATTGGCGGACAGGGAAACATTCAGTACTTC. The gene calls are TRBV7-3 and TRBJ2-4; 8 nucleotides match TRBD1. This CDR3 comprises 15 residues. Germline trimming cut 5 bases from V and 6 bases from J; bases unmatched to any gene: 9. The germline V gene encodes CDR1 SGHTA and CDR2 FQGTGA.

The chain combines TRBV6-5 with TRBJ2-7; 9 positions match TRBD1. The CDR3 runs to 14 residues. Germline V gene lookup returns CDR1 MNHEY and CDR2 SVGAGI. V lost 5 bases and J lost 2; bases outside the gene matches: 4. CDR3 protein: CASSVYRGPYEQYF. In nucleotides, the CDR3 is TGTGCCAGCAGTGTTTACAGGGGGCCCTACGAGCAGTACTTC.

This chain joins TRBV5-1 and TRBJ2-5; 7 nucleotides agree with TRBD2. J was trimmed by 5 bases and V by 1 base; bases with no gene match: 8. The V gene's germline CDR1 is SGHRS and CDR2 YFSETQ. This CDR3 comprises 15 residues. CDR3 DNA sequence: TGCGCCAGCAGCTTGATGGGCGGGAGTGGGGAGACCCAGTACTTC. The encoded protein is CASSLMGGSGETQYF.

Note on this clone: The junction departs from germline at one end; a sequencing error may be responsible. The rearrangement uses TRBV6-4 and TRBJ2-3, with 8 nucleotides matching TRBD2. CDR1 is MRHNA, CDR2 SNTAGT, per germline. The CDR3 length is 10 residues. The CDR3 region is CASRPGLVDF. DNA of the CDR3: TGTGCCAGCAGGCCGGGACTAGTTGATTTT.

The chain carries TRBV30 and TRBJ2-4; the D is unclear. The CDR3 has 18 residues. Trimming shortened V by 0 bases and J by 1 base, and 19 bases separated the two germline ends. The germline V gene encodes CDR1 GTSNPN and CDR2 SVGIG (reference sequence). CDR3 bases: TGTGCCTGGAGTGTACGGATCCCCCGGGCGGAGGCCAAAAACATTCAGTACTTC. This encodes CAWSVRIPRAEAKNIQYF.

The J gene is TRBJ2-1, the V gene TRBV5-8; D may be TRBD2 (6 bases). The V gene's germline CDR1 is SGHTS and CDR2 YDEGEE. Trimming left V 4 bases short and J 4 bases short, with 9 bases between. The length of the CDR3 is 13 residues. This chain's CDR3 is CASSAGLYNEQFF. Written as DNA, the CDR3 is TGTGCCAGCAGCGCGGGACTTTACAATGAGCAGTTCTTC.

The chain recombines TRBV19 with TRBJ1-5; maybe TRBD1 (5 bases). The CDR3 spans 16 residues. Between the trimmed V and J ends, which lost 2 bases and 2 bases, there was a span of 13 bases. Germline CDR1 is LNHDA and CDR2 is SQIVND (reference sequence). The CDR3 coding sequence is TGTGCCAGTAGTATACTAGGGACGGTGGGCAATCAGCCCCAGCATTTT. Residues: CASSILGTVGNQPQHF.

V usage is TRBV5-1 and J usage is TRBJ2-1; 16 bases agree with TRBD2. The CDR3 is 15 amino acids. V was clipped by 4 bases and J by 9 bases; unmatched bases: 4. CDR1 and CDR2 from the germline V gene are SGHRS and YFSETQ. CDR3 nucleotide sequence: TGCGCCAGCAGCCTCGGGACTAGCGGGAGGGGTGAGCAGTTCTTC. Translation: CASSLGTSGRGEQFF.

This rearrangement joins TRBV15 to TRBJ2-1; no reliable D call. Trimming pared 0 bases from V and 10 bases from J, leaving 13 bases between. The length of the CDR3 is 14 residues. The V gene's germline CDR1 is LNHNV and CDR2 YYDKDF (reference sequence). CDR3 amino acids: CATSRDVGVEEQFF. The CDR3 nucleotides are TGTGCCACCAGCAGAGATGTGGGCGTGGAGGAGCAGTTCTTC.

The rearrangement joins TRBV25-1 to TRBJ2-1, with TRBD2 matching over 10 bases. The CDR3 runs to 16 residues. Germline lookup yields CDR1 MGHDK and CDR2 SYGVNS. Trimming removed 4 bases from V and 2 bases from J; junction bases left unmatched: 5. The CDR3 DNA sequence: TGTGCCAGCAGTGCGAGCGGGAGGGCGACCTACAATGAGCAGTTCTTC. Its translation is CASSASGRATYNEQFF. The variable domain in full, with the rest retrieved from reference TRBV25-1 and TRBJ2-1, is EADIYQTPRYLVIGTGKKITLECSQTMGHDKMYWYQQDPGMELHLIHYSYGVNSTEKGDLSSESTVSRIRTEHFPLTLESARPSHTSQYLCASSASGRATYNEQFFGPGTRLTVL.

The CDR3 sequence: CASSQTAAYEQYF. The DNA of the CDR3 is TGTGCCAGCAGCCAAACGGCCGCTTACGAGCAGTACTTC. The rearrangement joins TRBV4-2 to TRBJ2-7; D is ambiguous. V was cut by 2 bases and J by 4 bases, with 9 bases left in between. The CDR3 sequence is 13 residues long. The germline gives CDR1 LGHNA, CDR2 YNFKEQ.

V usage is TRBV7-2 and J usage is TRBJ2-7, with 7 positions matching TRBD2. The length of the CDR3 is 16 residues. Germline V gene sequence: CDR1 SGHTA, CDR2 FQGNSA. Losses at the gene ends were 0 bases for V and 7 bases for J; bases not matched to a gene: 12. CDR3 bases: TGTGCCAGCAGCTTAGCTGGGAGGGAGGGTATTTGGGAGCAGTACTTC. This gives the protein CASSLAGREGIWEQYF.